One sample yielded the 29 T cell receptor beta chains listed below, sequenced in a study of cytomegalovirus exposure and HLA in healthy donors. The method was immunoSEQ multiplex PCR; TCRdb's version includes in-frame clones alone and lacks a portion of them. The sample holds about 63,000 clones; roughly nine tenths are singletons and the top ten take roughly 1.2%. Material for sequencing was PBMCs. These receptors all come from a young woman in good health and CMV-seronegative.

The chain joins TRBV9 to TRBJ1-2; tentatively, D is TRBD1 (6 bases). The CDR3 is 15 residues long. In germline, CDR1 is SGDLS, CDR2 YYNGEE. V was clipped by 4 bases and J by 4 bases, with 17 bases between them. The CDR3 region is CASSPSPRGTYGYTF. Here the CDR3 DNA reads TGTGCCAGCAGCCCATCGCCCAGGGGTACCTATGGCTACACCTTC.

This clone was counted between two and nine times. The same CDR3 arises from other DNA sequences in this sample as well. The CDR3 DNA sequence: TGTGCCAGCAGTTTGGGAGGGAACTATGGCTACACCTTC. It codes for CASSLGGNYGYTF. The chain joins TRBV27 to TRBJ1-2; D gene ambiguous. The CDR3 extends over 13 amino acids. V was shortened by 3 bases and J by 2 bases, with 7 bases between the two germline ends. The germline gives CDR1 MNHEY, CDR2 SMNVEV (reference sequence).

The rearrangement links TRBV27 to TRBJ2-1; 8 bases align to TRBD2. V dropped 2 bases and J dropped 7; count of bases not matched to a gene: 10. The CDR3 length is 16 residues. The germline CDR1 and CDR2 sequences are MNHEY and SMNVEV (reference sequence). The CDR3 loop is CASSLAGGGRGNEQFF. The DNA for the CDR3 is TGTGCCAGCAGTTTAGCTGGCGGGGGGAGAGGGAATGAGCAGTTCTTC.

This chain connects TRBV6-1 to TRBJ1-5, with unresolved D. V dropped 3 bases and J dropped 5 bases, with 8 bases sitting between them. This CDR3 comprises 13 residues. Germline V gene lookup returns CDR1 MNHNS and CDR2 SASEGT. CDR3 region: CASSDRFDQPQHF. DNA of the CDR3: TGTGCCAGCAGTGACAGGTTCGATCAGCCCCAGCATTTT.

This sequence joins TRBV19 and TRBJ1-2, with 7 bases identical to TRBD1. After removal of 3 bases from V and 8 bases from J, the junction contained 9 bases not matched to a gene. The CDR3 is 14 amino acids. The V gene's germline CDR1 is LNHDA and CDR2 SQIVND (reference sequence). CDR3 residues: CASSMQGGPAGYTF. CDR3 bases: TGTGCCAGTAGTATGCAGGGGGGCCCCGCCGGCTACACCTTC.

V and J are TRBV9 and TRBJ2-2; possible D gene TRBD2, 6 bases. Trimming left V 4 bases short and J 4 bases short, with 17 bases between. Germline-derived CDR1 and CDR2 are SGDLS and YYNGEE. This CDR3 has 16 amino acids. CDR3 in amino acids: CASSPTIGLSTGELFF. The CDR3, as DNA: TGTGCCAGCAGCCCAACAATTGGACTATCCACCGGGGAGCTGTTTTTT.

The CDR3, as DNA: TGCGCCAGCAGCTTGGAAGGAGGGCATGGCACTGAAGCTTTCTTT. Translating gives CASSLEGGHGTEAFF. The chain joins TRBV5-1 to TRBJ1-1; D unclear. Looked up from germline, CDR1 is SGHRS and CDR2 is YFSETQ. V shed 0 bases and J shed 4 bases, with 13 bases lying between them. The CDR3 spans 15 residues.

The rearrangement links TRBV4-1 to TRBJ1-4; D is unresolved. V was trimmed by 1 base and J by 0 bases, leaving 9 bases between them. The germline CDR1 and CDR2 sequences are MGHRA and YSYEKL. This CDR3 comprises 16 residues. The CDR3 DNA reads TGCGCCAGCAGCCAAGGTACTCTTGCAACTAATGAAAAACTGTTTTTT. Translating it yields CASSQGTLATNEKLFF.

This clone turned up a few times. V and J are TRBV6-1 and TRBJ2-5, with 7 bases fitting TRBD2. The CDR3 is made up of 15 amino acids. Germline-derived CDR1 and CDR2 are MNHNS and SASEGT. J was trimmed by 4 bases and V by 8 bases; bases with no gene match: 13. Written as DNA, the CDR3 is TGTGCCAGCGTTGGTTTAGCGGGTTTGGGAGAGACCCAGTACTTC. Encoded protein: CASVGLAGLGETQYF.

Details on this clone: One end of the junction does not line up with germline, which may come from a read error. The J gene is TRBJ2-2, the V gene TRBV15; D possibly corresponds to TRBD2 (5 bases). The CDR3 has 13 residues. Germline CDR1 and CDR2: LNHNV and YYDKDF (reference sequence). CDR3 in DNA: TGTGCCACCAGCAGTGGTACCACCGGGGAGCCGTTTTTT. As protein: CATSSGTTGEPFF.

V is TRBV30 and J is TRBJ1-2; D might be TRBD1 (5 bases). Trimming left V 0 bases short and J 6 bases short, with 17 bases between. In germline, CDR1 is GTSNPN, CDR2 SVGIG (reference sequence). This CDR3 has 15 amino acids. The CDR3 nucleotides are TGTGCCTGGAGTGTGGGGGTGAAAGGGGAGGATGGCTACACCTTC. This codes for CAWSVGVKGEDGYTF.

The V and J genes are TRBV6-5 and TRBJ1-1; TRBD1 might be the D (6 bases). The CDR3 has 15 residues. Germline V lookup: CDR1 MNHEY, CDR2 SVGAGI. With 5 bases removed from V and 4 bases from J, the gap between germline ends came to 17 bases. CDR3 DNA: TGTGCCAGCAGTCCAATGCCAGGGGTCGGCACTGAAGCTTTCTTT. It translates to CASSPMPGVGTEAFF.

The chain recombines TRBV28 with TRBJ2-6; a possible D gene is TRBD1 (5 bases). Germline V lookup: CDR1 MDHEN, CDR2 SYDVKM. Deletions cut 7 bases from V and 0 bases from J, with 22 bases between. CDR3 length: 19 amino acids. The CDR3 loop is CASTDLTDKPISGANVLTF. As DNA, the CDR3 is TGTGCCAGCACCGACCTGACAGACAAACCCATCTCTGGGGCCAACGTCCTGACTTTC.

The chain employs TRBV6-1 and TRBJ2-1; D not resolved. Per germline, CDR1 MNHNS and CDR2 SASEGT. Deletions cut 4 bases from V and 4 bases from J, with 14 bases between. The CDR3 is made up of 15 amino acids. Here the CDR3 reads CASSVEAGEYNEQFF. The CDR3 nucleotides read TGTGCCAGCAGTGTAGAGGCCGGAGAGTACAATGAGCAGTTCTTC.

The rearrangement uses TRBV6-4 and TRBJ2-3; 7 bases are a match to TRBD1. The CDR3 has 14 residues. J gave up 0 bases and V 3 bases, and 0 bases lay outside the gene matches. Germline lookup yields CDR1 MRHNA and CDR2 SNTAGT. CDR3 sequence reads: CASSEGQSTDTQYF. The CDR3 nucleotides are TGTGCCAGCAGTGAGGGACAGAGCACAGATACGCAGTATTTT.

This clone was seen once. The V call is TRBV4-1, the J call TRBJ2-3; TRBD1 is a possible D gene (5 bases). The V gene's germline CDR1 is MGHRA and CDR2 YSYEKL. This CDR3 contains 15 residues. Between the trimmed V and J ends, which lost 3 bases and 0 bases, there was a span of 10 bases. CDR3 bases: TGCGCCAGCAGCCAGGATGACAGAAGCACAGATACGCAGTATTTT. This gives the protein CASSQDDRSTDTQYF.

V is TRBV2 and J is TRBJ2-7; D ambiguous. There are 14 residues in the CDR3. Germline V lookup: CDR1 SNHLY, CDR2 FYNNEI. The V gene lost 3 bases and the J gene lost 2 bases, with 11 bases spanning the gap. CDR3 DNA: TGTGCCAGCAGTGATCCCAGGTCTACCTACGAGCAGTACTTC. This sequence encodes CASSDPRSTYEQYF.

The table lists this clone with a count of one. The V gene is TRBV28, the J gene TRBJ1-2, with 10 bases lining up with TRBD1. The length of the CDR3 is 17 residues. Germline V gives CDR1 MDHEN, CDR2 SYDVKM. The ends lost 4 bases at V and 6 bases at J; junction bases unmatched: 14. This chain's CDR3 is CASSSGTGALVRDGYTF. The DNA for the CDR3 is TGTGCCAGCAGTTCAGGGACAGGGGCCCTGGTTAGAGATGGCTACACCTTC.

V is TRBV5-1 and J is TRBJ2-2; 8 positions agree with TRBD2. V lost 4 bases to trimming and J lost 7 bases; unmatched junction nucleotides: 15. Germline CDR1 SGHRS, CDR2 YFSETQ. There are 17 residues in the CDR3. CDR3 bases: TGCGCCAGCAGCAAAACGGGGAGCGGGGGCTGGTTCGGGGAGCTGTTTTTT. Its protein is CASSKTGSGGWFGELFF.

This chain joins TRBV29-1 and TRBJ2-5, with 7 bases that match TRBD2. With 3 bases clipped from V and 5 bases from J, the junction kept 12 bases outside the gene matches. The CDR3 has 15 residues. Germline assignment: CDR1 SQVTM and CDR2 ANQGSEA. The CDR3 sequence: CSVEGEQRGRETQYF. CDR3 bases: TGCAGCGTTGAGGGTGAGCAGCGGGGCCGGGAGACCCAGTACTTC.

The chain couples TRBV19 to TRBJ1-1; perhaps TRBD1 as D (6 bases). The CDR3 has 15 residues. Trimming stripped 2 bases from V and 4 bases from J, with 14 bases between. Germline V CDR1 and CDR2: LNHDA, SQIVND (reference sequence). CDR3 in amino acids: CASSIHGGVVTEAFF. For the CDR3, the DNA is TGTGCCAGTAGTATACATGGGGGCGTCGTCACTGAAGCTTTCTTT.

This chain uses TRBV6-5 with TRBJ2-7, with TRBD1 matching over 8 bases. From germline, CDR1 is MNHEY and CDR2 SVGAGI. With 2 bases clipped from V and 6 bases from J, the junction kept 3 bases outside the gene matches. There are 13 residues in the CDR3. The CDR3 loop is CASSYTDRGEQYF. The CDR3 nucleotides are TGTGCCAGCAGTTACACAGACAGGGGCGAGCAGTACTTC.

V and J are TRBV5-1 and TRBJ2-3; TRBD1 matches at 9 bases. The germline CDR1 and CDR2 sequences are SGHRS and YFSETQ. There are 14 residues in the CDR3. J gave up 4 bases and V 7 bases, and 7 bases lay outside the gene matches. CDR3 bases: TGCGCCAGCCATCGGGACAGGGCGGCAGATACGCAGTATTTT. Amino acid sequence: CASHRDRAADTQYF.

This chain connects TRBV6-1 to TRBJ1-5; D remains ambiguous. V lost 2 bases and J 2 bases, leaving 10 bases between the germline ends. Looked up from germline, CDR1 is MNHNS and CDR2 is SASEGT. This CDR3 region has 15 residues. The chain's CDR3 is CASSEFPAGNQPQHF. CDR3 nucleotide sequence: TGTGCCAGCAGTGAATTCCCAGCGGGCAATCAGCCCCAGCATTTT.

The rearrangement links TRBV5-1 to TRBJ1-5, with TRBD1 matching over 9 bases. Trimming at V came to 4 bases and at J to 7 bases, leaving 6 bases not matched to a gene. Germline assignment: CDR1 SGHRS and CDR2 YFSETQ. CDR3 length: 14 residues. For the CDR3, the DNA is TGCGCCAGCAGCAGCGGACAGGGGAACCAGCCCCAGCATTTT. Its protein is CASSSGQGNQPQHF.

V is TRBV30 and J is TRBJ1-4; 11 bases line up with TRBD1. The CDR3 covers 15 residues. Trimming cost V 3 bases and J 7 bases; bases outside gene matches: 7. Germline lookup yields CDR1 GTSNPN and CDR2 SVGIG (reference sequence). This CDR3 is CAWRDRGLVGEKLFF. In DNA, the CDR3 is TGTGCCTGGAGGGACAGGGGGCTAGTGGGTGAAAAACTGTTTTTT.

The V and J genes are TRBV5-4 and TRBJ1-4, with TRBD1 identical over 7 bases. Germline CDR1 SGHNT, CDR2 YYREEE (reference sequence). This CDR3 is 15 amino acids long. V dropped 4 bases and J dropped 5; count of bases not matched to a gene: 8. The CDR3 DNA reads as TGTGCCAGCAGCAGATCCGGGACAGCAAATGAAAAACTGTTTTTT. Translated, it gives CASSRSGTANEKLFF.

The V call is TRBV2, the J call TRBJ2-2; D is perhaps TRBD2 (7 bases). Per germline, CDR1 SNHLY and CDR2 FYNNEI. This CDR3 comprises 15 residues. V was shortened by 8 bases and J by 1 base, with 14 bases between the two germline ends. CDR3 coding DNA: TGTGCCAGCTGGGGGGGCAGGAAGAACACCGGGGAGCTGTTTTTT. Translating it yields CASWGGRKNTGELFF.

The chain combines TRBV27 with TRBJ2-3; perhaps TRBD2 as D (6 bases). In germline, CDR1 is MNHEY, CDR2 SMNVEV (reference sequence). Deletions cut 5 bases from V and 0 bases from J, with 15 bases between. The CDR3 spans 16 residues. The CDR3 protein is CASSHPWRGSTDTQYF. The DNA for the CDR3 is TGTGCCAGCAGTCACCCCTGGCGGGGTAGCACAGATACGCAGTATTTT.